This TCR beta chain was profiled in a study of blood T cell repertoires in COVID-19. Method: immunoSEQ multiplex PCR; TCRdb's copy keeps in-frame clones and lacks some. The table records approximately 250,000 clones, approximately 90% of them present only once. Categorization into cohorts depended on clinical history that participants reported. CDR1 and CDR2 (germline): SGHVS, FNYEAQ. The CDR3 is made up of 15 amino acids. On this clone: One end of the junction does not line up with germline, which may come from a read error.

The chain carries TRBV7-6 and TRBJ2-1; 11 nucleotides agree with TRBD2. The TCR sequence derives from a woman in her twenties or thirties with acute COVID-19. Sequencing was carried out using PBMCs or T cells enriched from blood (not recorded which). In DNA form, the CDR3 reads TGTGCCAGCAGCCTAGCGGGAGGTCCTCGCAATGAGCAGTTCTTC. This sequence encodes CASSLAGGPRNEQFF.